A single T cell receptor beta chain is shown here with its context. This clone showed up just once. The clone's antigen remains unknown. Per-nucleotide qualities are absent, and no much larger clonotype sits a single base away. The immunoSEQ Assay, a bias-controlled multiplex PCR, was used to amplify TCRbeta CDR3 regions from genomic DNA. From the authors' description of their analysis: The number of nucleated cells in each sample was estimated from the amplification of reference gene primers within the assay. To quantify the absolute abundance of each unique TCRbeta CDR3 rearrangement, sequence reads were collapsed and filtered. For each sample, productive Simpson clonality was calculated by taking the square root of Simpson's diversity index across productive rearrangements. TCRdb retrieved this table from immuneACCESS and kept in-frame rearrangements only. Not all clones are present; in checked studies, unresolved V genes account for under half, and no reason is known for the remainder. V and J calls and clone size are as listed in that table; D and trimming were resolved from the DNA. Present in this sample are a few hundred thousand clones, approximately 86% of which were seen just once. The top ten constitute 1.3% to 1.5% of the sample.

Deletion took 3 bases off V and 6 bases off J, with a span of 18 bases between the germline ends. CDR1 SGHVS and CDR2 FNYEAQ are derived from the germline V gene. The CDR3, from cysteine to phenylalanine, totals 16 residues. The read is trimmed to its CDR3 DNA, 48 bases read in frame from base 1. These data belong to a study of blood T cell repertoires in COVID-19 (dated by TCRdb to 2020 to 2021). Context from the whole study: Samples from collaborators originated in the United States, Italy and Spain and spanned both the acute and convalescent phases of COVID-19. The material from the prospective study consisted of cDNA or gDNA derived from T cells, B-cell-depleted T cells, or PBMCs. The dataset comprised deeply sampled blood TCRbeta repertoires from subjects exposed to, actively infected with, or recovered from COVID-19. The repertoires were released in a freely available public database meant as a resource for research on the immune response to SARS-CoV-2. The samples were drawn from two sources: the first 160 participants of the ongoing ImmuneRACE study, and 1,200 or so subjects contributed by 6 global collaborators. Sample metadata almost always included a de-identified subject ID, COVID-19 status, age in years and sex. Where HLA class I and class II types were available, the types were taken from metadata supplied by the sample provider, not from assay-based typing. Overall study outcomes, separate from this receptor: The amount of clinical and demographic metadata varied by source and participant and was provided uncurated.

Whole blood was collected in K2EDTA tubes by collaborating institutions according to the institutions' own protocols. For TCRbeta analysis, collaborators shipped samples as frozen whole blood, isolated PBMCs, or DNA extracted from either of those sample types. The specimen was peripheral blood. This TCR was recovered from an elderly man with acute or convalescent COVID-19. The sequence links TRBV7-6 to TRBJ2-1; the best D guess is TRBD2, with 6 bases matching. The CDR3 corresponds to CASSLEPGLAVNEQFF. The DNA is TGTGCCAGCAGCTTGGAACCGGGACTCGCTGTCAATGAGCAGTTCTTC. Here the CDR3 is joined to the reference TRBV7-6 and TRBJ2-1 genes, and the full variable domain is: GAGVSQSPRYKVTKRGQDVALRCDPISGHVSLYWYRQALGQGPEFLTYFNYEAQQDKSGLPNDRFSAERPEGSISTLTIQRTEQRDSAMYRCASSLEPGLAVNEQFFGPGTRLTVL.